The 28 T cell receptor beta chains below were found in one sample sequenced in a study of blood T cell repertoires in COVID-19. Libraries were prepared by immunoSEQ multiplex PCR; TCRdb keeps only in-frame clonotypes and omits some of them. This table has over 150,000 clones, about 88% appearing once. Sequencing used peripheral blood. These receptors were taken from a man aged 35 to 55 with acute or convalescent COVID-19.

The chain joins TRBV12-3 or TRBV12-4 to TRBJ2-2, with D tentatively TRBD1 (6 bases). V lost 5 bases and J lost 5, with 9 bases in between. The CDR3 extends over 13 amino acids. The CDR3 reads CASSITGTGELFF. CDR3 coding DNA: TGTGCCAGCAGTATCACAGGGACCGGGGAGCTGTTTTTT.

The rearrangement uses TRBV10-2 and TRBJ1-4; D perhaps matches TRBD1 (6 bases). Between the trimmed V and J ends, which lost 10 bases and 3 bases, there was a span of 9 bases. The germline V gene has CDR1 WSHSY and CDR2 SAAADI. CDR3 length: 12 residues. The CDR3 region is CATGGANEKLFF. The CDR3 nucleotides read TGCGCCACGGGGGGCGCTAATGAAAAACTGTTTTTT.

The gene calls are TRBV13 and TRBJ1-5; D unclear. Trimming shortened V by 3 bases and J by 2 bases, and 14 bases separated the two germline ends. The germline CDR1 and CDR2 sequences are PRHDT and FYEKMQ (reference sequence). This CDR3 comprises 16 residues. The CDR3 loop is CASSFSAAGGNQPQHF. In DNA, the CDR3 is TGTGCCAGCAGCTTTTCAGCGGCCGGGGGCAATCAGCCCCAGCATTTT.

The CDR3 DNA reads as TGTGCCAGTAGCTACCCAGGGACAGGGGTACGGAACACCGGGGAGCTGTTTTTT. Translated: CASSYPGTGVRNTGELFF. V is TRBV19 and J is TRBJ2-2; 10 positions match TRBD1. Per germline, CDR1 LNHDA and CDR2 SQIVND (reference sequence). V dropped 6 bases and J dropped 1; count of bases not matched to a gene: 11. The CDR3 is made up of 18 amino acids. Full variable domain (outside the CDR3, taken from reference TRBV19 and TRBJ2-2): DGGITQSPKYLFRKEGQNVTLSCEQNLNHDAMYWYRQDPGQGLRLIYYSQIVNDFQKGDIAEGYSVSREKKESFPLTVTSAQKNPTAFYLCASSYPGTGVRNTGELFFGEGSRLTVL.

J is TRBJ2-7 and V is TRBV10-3, with 12 bases that match TRBD2. CDR3 length equals 18 residues. V was pared by 0 bases and J by 2 bases, with 8 bases of the junction left unmatched. In germline, CDR1 is ENHRY, CDR2 SYGVKD. This chain's CDR3 is CAISESSDWTSGTYEQYF. For the CDR3, the DNA is TGTGCCATCAGTGAGTCGTCTGATTGGACTAGCGGGACCTACGAGCAGTACTTC.

This clone was counted once. This rearrangement joins TRBV2 to TRBJ2-7; D might be TRBD2 (6 bases). Germline CDR1 reads SNHLY; CDR2 reads FYNNEI. V dropped 6 bases and J dropped 4 bases, with 13 bases sitting between them. The CDR3 is 13 amino acids. The CDR3 nucleotides are TGTGCCAGCAGGGATTCGGGGAGGTACGAGCAGTACTTC. Protein product: CASRDSGRYEQYF. The variable domain in full, with the rest retrieved from reference TRBV2 and TRBJ2-7, is EPEVTQTPSHQVTQMGQEVILRCVPISNHLYFYWYRQILGQKVEFLVSFYNNEISEKSEIFDDQFSVERPDGSNFTLKIRSTKLEDSAMYFCASRDSGRYEQYFGPGTRLTVT.

This clone appeared a few times. The CDR3 sequence: CASSPWDLGTDTQYF. The CDR3 nucleotides are TGTGCCAGTAGTCCCTGGGACTTGGGCACAGATACGCAGTATTTT. This chain joins TRBV19 and TRBJ2-3; maybe TRBD2 (6 bases). V was cut by 5 bases and J by 1 base, with 13 bases left in between. The CDR3 is 15 amino acids. CDR1 LNHDA and CDR2 SQIVND come from the germline V gene (reference sequence). The full variable domain, rest sourced from reference TRBV19 and TRBJ2-3, is DGGITQSPKYLFRKEGQNVTLSCEQNLNHDAMYWYRQDPGQGLRLIYYSQIVNDFQKGDIAEGYSVSREKKESFPLTVTSAQKNPTAFYLCASSPWDLGTDTQYFGPGTRLTVL.

The chain links TRBV2 to TRBJ1-6; possible D gene TRBD1, 5 bases. Per the germline V gene, CDR1 is SNHLY and CDR2 is FYNNEI. CDR3 length equals 15 residues. Trimming took off 7 bases at V and 8 bases at J, with 18 bases between the two ends. The CDR3 bases are TGTGCCAGCAAGGGGATACCCCTCTCATATTCACCCCTCCACTTT. It is translated as CASKGIPLSYSPLHF.

The chain recombines TRBV18 with TRBJ1-1, with D uncertain. Looked up from germline, CDR1 is KGHSH and CDR2 is LQKENI. The CDR3 totals 12 residues. With 0 bases removed from V and 4 bases from J, the gap between germline ends came to 3 bases. CDR3 in DNA: TGTGCCAGCTCACCACCCGGCACTGAAGCTTTCTTT. Translation: CASSPPGTEAFF.

This rearrangement joins TRBV4-2 to TRBJ1-3; D remains ambiguous. V gave up 0 bases and J gave up 4 bases, with 4 bases separating them. The CDR3 totals 13 residues. Germline V gene lookup returns CDR1 LGHNA and CDR2 YNFKEQ. This CDR3 reads CASSQDVGNTIYF. CDR3 nucleotide sequence: TGTGCCAGCAGCCAAGATGTAGGAAACACCATATATTTT.

The chain combines TRBV28 with TRBJ1-1; D is ambiguous. The V end lost 5 bases, the J end lost 0 bases, and 10 bases lay between the germline ends. The CDR3 sequence is 14 residues long. CDR1 and CDR2 (germline): MDHEN, SYDVKM. The CDR3 sequence is CASSGTGMNTEAFF. The CDR3 DNA sequence: TGTGCCAGCAGTGGTACGGGTATGAACACTGAAGCTTTCTTT.

This chain connects TRBV20-1 to TRBJ2-7, with 7 bases matching TRBD2. Germline trimming cut 7 bases from V and 3 bases from J; bases unmatched to any gene: 3. This CDR3 spans 11 amino acids. Germline-derived CDR1 and CDR2 are DFQATT and SNEGSKA (reference sequence). The CDR3 region has the DNA TGCAGTGTGGGGGGGATCTACGAGCAGTACTTC. The encoded protein is CSVGGIYEQYF.

V is TRBV3-1 (or the pseudogene TRBV3-2) and J is TRBJ2-2; 14 bases match TRBD2. CDR1 LGHDT and CDR2 YNNKEL come from the germline V gene (reference sequence). CDR3 length equals 15 residues. V shed 4 bases, J shed 7 bases, and the junction held 2 bases outside the gene matches. The CDR3 nucleotides are TGTGCCAGCAGCCCGACTAGCGGGGGGGTCGGGGAGCTGTTTTTT. Translation gives CASSPTSGGVGELFF.

This chain links TRBV7-9 with TRBJ2-1, with 12 bases matching TRBD1. This CDR3 has 17 amino acids. Germline lookup yields CDR1 SEHNR and CDR2 FQNEAQ (reference sequence). V lost 0 bases, J lost 8 bases, and 8 bases stayed unmatched. The CDR3 sequence is CASSLARDRGRGDEQFF. For the CDR3, the DNA is TGTGCCAGCAGCTTAGCCCGGGACAGGGGGCGCGGAGATGAGCAGTTCTTC.

The gene calls are TRBV5-5 and TRBJ1-1; 7 bases are a match to TRBD1. V trimming: 5 bases; J trimming: 4 bases; junction bases outside the gene matches: 8. This CDR3 is 14 amino acids long. Germline CDR1 reads SGHKS; CDR2 reads YYEKEE (reference sequence). The CDR3 region is CASSRRQGGTEAFF. The CDR3 bases are TGTGCCAGCAGTCGTCGACAGGGCGGCACTGAAGCTTTCTTT. Looking up the rest from reference TRBV5-5 and TRBJ1-1 gives the full variable domain: DAGVTQSPTHLIKTRGQQVTLRCSPISGHKSVSWYQQVLGQGPQFIFQYYEKEERGRGNFPDRFSARQFPNYSSELNVNALLLGDSALYLCASSRRQGGTEAFFGQGTRLTVV.

The V and J genes are TRBV10-1 and TRBJ2-4; 7 bases line up with TRBD1. The V segment lost 9 bases and the J segment 5 bases; nucleotides outside the gene matches: 7. In germline, CDR1 is WNHNN, CDR2 SYGVQD (reference sequence). The CDR3 is 13 amino acids. CDR3 protein: CARRQGRENIQYF. In DNA form, the CDR3 reads TGCGCCAGAAGACAGGGACGGGAAAACATTCAGTACTTC.

The V gene is TRBV7-3, the J gene TRBJ1-6, with D possibly TRBD1 on 6 matching bases. The CDR3 has 15 residues. Germline values: CDR1 SGHTA, CDR2 FQGTGA. V lost 5 bases to trimming and J lost 7 bases, with 15 bases between them. CDR3 region: CASSASTGRNSPLHF. CDR3 sequence (DNA): TGTGCCAGCAGCGCCTCAACAGGGCGCAATTCACCCCTCCACTTT.

Note on this clone: In the same sample, other DNA sequences code for this CDR3. The chain is built from TRBV5-1 and TRBJ1-1; maybe TRBD1 (5 bases). CDR3 length equals 14 residues. Looked up from germline, CDR1 is SGHRS and CDR2 is YFSETQ. The ends were cut back, 0 bases at V and 5 bases at J, with 11 bases in the middle. CDR3 loop: CASSLGQGGTEAFF. Written as DNA, the CDR3 is TGCGCCAGCAGCTTGGGGCAGGGAGGGACTGAAGCTTTCTTT.

The chain couples TRBV6-4 to TRBJ2-1; 10 positions agree with TRBD2. The junction had 11 bases not matched to a gene; V was cut back by 3 bases and J by 9 bases. Per the germline V gene, CDR1 is MRHNA and CDR2 is SNTAGT. The CDR3 is 16 residues long. The CDR3 DNA reads as TGTGCCAGCAGTGAAACTTCGAGCGGGGGGGCTGCTGAGCAGTTCTTC. It encodes CASSETSSGGAAEQFF.

The chain links TRBV19 to TRBJ1-1; the D gene is possibly TRBD1 (5 bases). The CDR3 length is 15 residues. Germline CDR1 is LNHDA and CDR2 is SQIVND (reference sequence). V was clipped by 6 bases and J by 1 base, with 15 bases between them. CDR3 nucleotides: TGTGCCAGTAGGGACACGGGAGGTGGGAACACTGAAGCTTTCTTT. Translated: CASRDTGGGNTEAFF.

The rearrangement links TRBV20-1 to TRBJ1-1; no reliable D call. This CDR3 contains 11 residues. Germline CDR1 DFQATT, CDR2 SNEGSKA (reference sequence). V lost 6 bases and J lost 4, with 9 bases in between. CDR3 residues: CSAPTGTEAFF. CDR3 nucleotide sequence: TGCAGTGCCCCGACGGGCACTGAAGCTTTCTTT.

There are a few counts of this clone. The chain combines TRBV11-3 with TRBJ1-2, with 9 positions matching TRBD1. This CDR3 contains 18 residues. V was pared by 5 bases and J by 0 bases, with 13 bases of the junction left unmatched. CDR1 is SGHNT, CDR2 YENEEA, per germline. CDR3 sequence reads: CASSTRPGQGDANYGYTF. CDR3 nucleotides: TGTGCCAGCAGCACCCGTCCGGGACAGGGTGACGCTAACTATGGCTACACCTTC.

V gene TRBV28 combines with J gene TRBJ2-2; a weak D match, TRBD1 (6 bases). The CDR3 extends over 14 amino acids. In germline, CDR1 is MDHEN, CDR2 SYDVKM. V was trimmed by 6 bases and J by 9 bases, leaving 17 bases between them. CDR3 region: CASRIHRDSRELFF. CDR3 DNA sequence: TGTGCCAGCAGGATTCACAGGGATAGCAGGGAGCTGTTTTTT. The full variable domain, with the rest looked up from reference TRBV28 and TRBJ2-2, is DVKVTQSSRYLVKRTGEKVFLECVQDMDHENMFWYRQDPGLGLRLIYFSYDVKMKEKGDIPEGYSVSREKKERFSLILESASTNQTSMYLCASRIHRDSRELFFGEGSRLTVL.

CDR3 in amino acids: CASSLESGYGAEAFF. In DNA form, the CDR3 reads TGTGCCAGCAGCTTAGAGTCAGGGTATGGCGCCGAAGCTTTCTTT. The chain employs TRBV7-8 and TRBJ1-1; possibly TRBD1 for D (5 bases). CDR3 size: 15 residues. Germline assignment: CDR1 SGHVS and CDR2 FQNEAQ. V shed 1 base and J shed 8 bases, with 17 bases lying between them.

V usage is TRBV30 and J usage is TRBJ2-1; 9 bases fit TRBD1. The V and J ends lost 1 base and 3 bases, in that order; junction bases with no gene match: 1. CDR1 is GTSNPN and CDR2 is SVGIG in the germline V gene (reference sequence). The CDR3 has 14 residues. The CDR3 sequence is CAWSAGQGYNEQFF. In nucleotides, the CDR3 is TGTGCCTGGAGTGCGGGACAGGGCTACAATGAGCAGTTCTTC.

The chain carries TRBV19 and TRBJ1-1; 8 bases are a match to TRBD1. This CDR3 has 15 amino acids. V shed 4 bases and J 5 bases; nucleotides not matched to a gene: 9. From germline, CDR1 is LNHDA and CDR2 SQIVND (reference sequence). In DNA form, the CDR3 reads TGTGCCAGTAGTACGACAGGGGTAGTCAGGACTGAAGCTTTCTTT. Translated: CASSTTGVVRTEAFF. Full variable domain (outside the CDR3, taken from reference TRBV19 and TRBJ1-1): DGGITQSPKYLFRKEGQNVTLSCEQNLNHDAMYWYRQDPGQGLRLIYYSQIVNDFQKGDIAEGYSVSREKKESFPLTVTSAQKNPTAFYLCASSTTGVVRTEAFFGQGTRLTVV.

CDR3 sequence (DNA): TGTGCCAGCAGCCGCACGGGGGGTCAAGAGACCCAGTACTTC. Amino acids: CASSRTGGQETQYF. The V gene is TRBV9, the J gene TRBJ2-5; TRBD2 matches 7 bases. J gave up 2 bases and V 4 bases, and 5 bases lay outside the gene matches. CDR1 SGDLS and CDR2 YYNGEE come from the germline V gene. This CDR3 contains 14 residues. The full variable domain, with the rest looked up from reference TRBV9 and TRBJ2-5, is DSGVTQTPKHLITATGQRVTLRCSPRSGDLSVYWYQQSLDQGLQFLIQYYNGEERAKGNILERFSAQQFPDLHSELNLSSLELGDSALYFCASSRTGGQETQYFGPGTRLLVL.

The V and J genes are TRBV11-3 and TRBJ2-3, with TRBD1 as a possible D gene (5 bases). CDR1 SGHNT and CDR2 YENEEA come from the germline V gene. The V end was cut by 5 bases, the J end by 0 bases, with 9 bases between. CDR3 length equals 14 residues. The DNA of the CDR3 is TGTGCCAGCAGCCGACAGTCTAGCACAGATACGCAGTATTTT. This sequence encodes CASSRQSSTDTQYF.